This T cell receptor beta chain was identified in a study of blood T cell repertoires in COVID-19. V dropped 6 bases and J dropped 6; count of bases not matched to a gene: 6. This CDR3 spans 14 amino acids. Germline V gene lookup returns CDR1 KGHSH and CDR2 LQKENI. TCRdb's table, derived via immunoSEQ multiplex PCR, lists solely in-frame clones and lacks some. The table includes about 160,000 clones, less than 85% detected once. Input material: peripheral blood. The V gene is TRBV18, the J gene TRBJ1-5; 9 bases agree with TRBD1. This TCR came from a woman in her thirties or forties with COVID-19, enrolled during active disease. The CDR3 is CASSEGQGGQPQHF. In DNA form, the CDR3 reads TGTGCCAGCTCTGAGGGACAGGGAGGTCAGCCCCAGCATTTT.